This T cell receptor beta chain was sequenced for a study of blood T cell repertoires in COVID-19. Study-level background: Acute-phase and convalescent COVID-19 samples originated in the United States, Italy and Spain. The analysed material was cDNA or gDNA that came from T cells, B-cell-depleted T cells, or PBMCs.

In the authors' workflow: The assay estimated nucleated cells by amplifying reference gene primers. Sequenced by immunoSEQ multiplex PCR; TCRdb stores in-frame clones only, minus some. V and J calls and clone size are those listed in that table; D and trimming were worked out from the DNA. The sample holds a few hundred thousand clones, 80% to 90% seen once. V trimming: 4 bases; J trimming: 10 bases; junction bases outside the gene matches: 11. The CDR3 runs 14 residues. The V gene's germline CDR1 is SGHTS and CDR2 YDEGEE. The study recruited people aged about 18 to 90 years across about two dozen US areas.

This chain connects TRBV5-8 to TRBJ1-1, with 9 positions matching TRBD1. The TCR comes from a woman aged 18-29 years in a cohort exposed to, infected with or recovered from COVID-19 (not recorded which). Sequenced material: PBMCs or T cells enriched from blood (not recorded which). The CDR3 sequence is CASSEVDRGGGAFF. Here the CDR3 DNA reads TGTGCCAGCAGCGAAGTGGACAGGGGCGGGGGAGCTTTCTTT.